This TCR beta chain was recovered during a study of radiotherapy plus CTLA-4 blockade in lung cancer. About the study: Objective responses were observed in approximately 17% of patients, and disease control was achieved by about 30%. Study-level results: Blood-borne expansion of tumor-derived TCR clones followed radiotherapy plus ipilimumab.

A word on this clone: What it binds is not known.

Per germline, CDR1 MNHNS and CDR2 SASEGT. The CDR3 contains 16 residues. V gave up 1 base and J gave up 5 bases; unmatched junction bases: 6. In chemo-refractory metastatic non-small-cell lung cancer, patients got ipilimumab CTLA-4 blockade together with focal radiation. Method: immunoSEQ multiplex PCR; TCRdb's copy keeps in-frame clones and lacks some. The data hold 120,000 or so clones, with about 83% observed a single time. The chain links TRBV6-1 to TRBJ1-4; 8 bases match TRBD1. The sample here was peripheral blood, taken from a patient treated with radiotherapy plus ipilimumab. The sequence derives from a human donor with non-small cell lung cancer who had a partial response to radiotherapy plus ipilimumab. This CDR3 is CASSEGDRLTNEKLFF. In DNA form, the CDR3 reads TGTGCCAGCAGTGAAGGGGACAGGTTAACGAATGAAAAACTGTTTTTT.